Shown below are 10 T cell receptor beta chains from a single sample sequenced in a study of shared clonotypes between healthy human individuals. TCRdb keeps only in-frame clones here, not all; method: immunoSEQ multiplex PCR. The sample consists of 550,000 to 600,000 clones, around 81% of them appearing once. Sequenced: PBMCs. All receptors derive from a middle-aged woman in good health. Some clones in this sample may be carry-over from other donors' samples.

The chain employs TRBV7-9 and TRBJ2-3; 7 positions match TRBD2. From germline, CDR1 is SEHNR and CDR2 FQNEAQ (reference sequence). V lost 6 bases and J lost 6; bases outside the gene matches: 3. CDR3 size: 12 residues. CDR3 sequence: CASSQLADTQYF. The DNA for the CDR3 is TGTGCCAGCAGTCAACTAGCGGATACGCAGTATTTT.

This clone was seen a few times. This chain's CDR3 is CASSSGGTGGHNEQFF. CDR3 coding DNA: TGTGCCAGCAGTTCGGGGGGGACAGGTGGCCACAATGAGCAGTTCTTC. V usage is TRBV28 and J usage is TRBJ2-1, with D possibly called TRBD1 or TRBD2 (8 bases each). This CDR3 region has 16 residues. V was cut by 4 bases and J by 5 bases, with 18 bases left in between. Germline values: CDR1 MDHEN, CDR2 SYDVKM.

This clone was observed many times. The chain employs TRBV10-3 and TRBJ2-2, with no clear D. From germline, CDR1 is ENHRY and CDR2 SYGVKD. V was trimmed by 6 bases and J by 2 bases, leaving 4 bases between them. This CDR3 region has 12 residues. DNA for the CDR3: TGTGCCATCAGCCCCAACACCGGGGAGCTGTTTTTT. It codes for CAISPNTGELFF.

V and J are TRBV5-3 and TRBJ2-2; D tentatively fits TRBD1 or TRBD2 (6 bases each). TRBV5-3 has ORF status, its function being uncertain. V lost 0 bases and J 6 bases, leaving 15 bases between the germline ends. The CDR3 is 16 amino acids. As DNA, the CDR3 is TGTGCCAGAAGCTTGGTCGGGGGCCCGACGCCCGGGGAGCTGTTTTTT. This encodes CARSLVGGPTPGELFF.

The chain links TRBV2 to TRBJ2-2, with 7 bases fitting TRBD1. V lost 7 bases and J lost 6; bases outside the gene matches: 5. The CDR3 spans 13 residues. Looked up from germline, CDR1 is SNHLY and CDR2 is FYNNEI. CDR3 amino acids: CASKDRDPGELFF. The CDR3 region has the DNA TGTGCCAGCAAAGACAGGGATCCCGGGGAGCTGTTTTTT. The complete variable domain, with remaining parts taken from reference TRBV2 and TRBJ2-2, reads EPEVTQTPSHQVTQMGQEVILRCVPISNHLYFYWYRQILGQKVEFLVSFYNNEISEKSEIFDDQFSVERPDGSNFTLKIRSTKLEDSAMYFCASKDRDPGELFFGEGSRLTVL.

This chain uses TRBV27 with TRBJ2-7, with 8 bases lining up with TRBD2. J gave up 4 bases and V 6 bases, and 14 bases lay outside the gene matches. The CDR3 extends over 16 amino acids. Germline values: CDR1 MNHEY, CDR2 SMNVEV (reference sequence). This CDR3 is CASSPSRGGRAYEQYF. Here the CDR3 DNA reads TGTGCCAGCAGCCCCTCCCGGGGGGGGAGAGCGTACGAGCAGTACTTC.

V gene TRBV19 combines with J gene TRBJ2-1; TRBD2 aligns across 10 bases. Germline V gene lookup returns CDR1 LNHDA and CDR2 SQIVND (reference sequence). The CDR3 runs to 12 residues. Trimming at V came to 5 bases and at J to 15 bases, leaving 7 bases not matched to a gene. The DNA for the CDR3 is TGTGCCAGTAGTGGAGGACTAGCGGCCCCGTTCTTC. Amino acid sequence: CASSGGLAAPFF.

A remark on this clone: The same CDR3 also results from other DNA sequences found in this sample. The chain is built from TRBV30 and TRBJ2-5; D is unresolved. Deletions cut 0 bases from V and 5 bases from J, with 4 bases between. This CDR3 has 11 amino acids. CDR1 is GTSNPN and CDR2 is SVGIG in the germline V gene (reference sequence). The CDR3 DNA reads as TGTGCCTGGAGTGTAGCTGAGACCCAGTACTTC. Its translation: CAWSVAETQYF.

This sequence joins TRBV7-9 and TRBJ1-2; D is ambiguous. Germline assignment: CDR1 SEHNR and CDR2 FQNEAQ (reference sequence). V was cut by 1 base and J by 7 bases, with 7 bases left in between. The CDR3 runs to 12 residues. CDR3 nucleotides: TGTGCCAGCAGCTTAGAAATCAGTGGCTACACCTTC. Protein sequence: CASSLEISGYTF.

V gene TRBV5-1 combines with J gene TRBJ2-5, with 8 positions matching TRBD2. Losses at the gene ends were 3 bases for V and 4 bases for J; bases not matched to a gene: 8. The germline gives CDR1 SGHRS, CDR2 YFSETQ. The CDR3 runs to 15 residues. The CDR3 coding sequence is TGCGCCAGCAGCTCCGGACTAGCCGAGAGAGAGACCCAGTACTTC. This encodes CASSSGLAERETQYF.